Each of the 10 T cell receptor beta chains below was sequenced from the same sample in a study of vaccination and CD4 T cells after COVID-19. Treatment in this sample: roughly 10-day PBMC culture with coronavirus spike peptide pools or control peptides (ViraFEST assay). For these receptors, no antigen is known. Sequenced with the Oncomine TCR Beta short-read assay was DNA taken from cultured CD4+ T cells. TCRdb independently ran MiXCR on the PCR reads; one entry per CDR3 protein. The table records more than 20,000 distinct CDR3 sequences, 50% of them present only once. This specimen was CD4+ T cells from blood, cultured in vitro, taken before SARS-CoV-2 vaccination. The receptor set was obtained from a human donor who received a COVID-19 vaccine.

The rearrangement uses TRBV24-1 and TRBJ1-5; TRBD1 aligns across 8 bases. Germline-derived CDR1 and CDR2 are KGHDR and SFDVKD. The CDR3 runs 15 residues. V was clipped by 4 bases and J by 6 bases; unmatched bases: 7. Written as DNA, the CDR3 is TGTGCCACCAGTGACTCGGGGACAGGCGCTCAGCCCCAGCATTTT. Translating it yields CATSDSGTGAQPQHF.

This clonotype was recorded a few times. The CDR3 loop is CASSATSTADTQYF. Written as DNA, the CDR3 is TGTGCCAGCAGCGCGACTAGCACGGCAGATACGCAGTATTTT. The rearrangement links TRBV9 to TRBJ2-3, with TRBD2 matching over 7 bases. The J segment lost 4 bases and the V segment lost 3 bases, leaving 5 bases of the junction unmatched. This CDR3 comprises 14 residues. Germline-derived CDR1 and CDR2 are SGDLS and YYNGEE.

J is TRBJ1-6 and V is TRBV12-3 or TRBV12-4; D call uncertain. The CDR3 has 13 residues. V lost 0 bases to trimming and J lost 8 bases, with 5 bases between them. The CDR3 sequence: CASSLAMDSPLHF. Written as DNA, the CDR3 is TGTGCCAGCAGTTTAGCGATGGATTCACCCCTCCACTTT.

This clonotype was picked up a small number of times. The chain joins TRBV4-2 to TRBJ2-2; 8 bases line up with TRBD2. V lost 8 bases and J lost 3; bases outside the gene matches: 8. Looked up from germline, CDR1 is LGHNA and CDR2 is YNFKEQ. The CDR3 loop spans 15 amino acids. The CDR3 protein is CASGRAGDHTGELFF. The CDR3 coding sequence is TGTGCCAGCGGGAGAGCGGGGGACCACACCGGGGAGCTGTTTTTT.

This clonotype was seen a handful of times. This rearrangement joins TRBV6-1 to TRBJ2-5; D uncertain. Germline CDR1 and CDR2: MNHNS and SASEGT. There are 12 residues in the CDR3. Trimming stripped 6 bases from V and 5 bases from J, with 10 bases between. CDR3 bases: TGTGCCAGCAGCGATACCTCGGAGACCCAGTACTTC. This codes for CASSDTSETQYF.

A remark on this clonotype: A junction boundary mismatches the germline segment, possibly from a read error. The genes are TRBV5-1 and TRBJ2-1, with 8 bases matching TRBD2. CDR1 and CDR2 (germline): SGHRS, YFSETQ. The CDR3 consists of 17 residues. The CDR3 protein is CASSLDGLASPYNEQFF. The CDR3 DNA is TGCGCCAGCAGCTTGGACGGACTAGCTAGCCCCTATAATGAGCAGTTCTTC.

The chain links TRBV30 to TRBJ1-1; D is ambiguous. Germline lookup yields CDR1 GTSNPN and CDR2 SVGIG (reference sequence). The length of the CDR3 is 14 residues. Trimming pared 3 bases from V and 7 bases from J, leaving 18 bases between. The CDR3: CAWRTEGLRGEAFF. CDR3 nucleotides: TGTGCCTGGAGAACTGAGGGTTTGCGGGGTGAAGCTTTCTTT.

The rearrangement uses TRBV12-3 or TRBV12-4 and TRBJ1-3; weak D call: TRBD1 (6 bases). This CDR3 has 17 residues. Trimming removed 2 bases at V and 0 bases at J, with 14 bases between. This chain's CDR3 is CASSLNRGGNSGNTIYF. Here the CDR3 DNA reads TGTGCCAGCAGTTTAAATAGGGGGGGGAACTCTGGAAACACCATATATTTT.

The V and J genes are TRBV19 and TRBJ2-7, with a possible D match to TRBD2 (5 bases). The CDR3 sequence is 14 residues long. Germline CDR1 and CDR2: LNHDA and SQIVND (reference sequence). The germline V and J ends were trimmed by 1 base and 7 bases, with 14 bases remaining between them. The CDR3 DNA reads TGTGCCAGTAGTATAGGGTTAGCTACGGGGGAGCAGTACTTC. Amino acid sequence: CASSIGLATGEQYF.

The chain combines TRBV30 with TRBJ1-1, with TRBD1 identical over 7 bases. V shed 4 bases, J shed 5 bases, and the junction held 10 bases outside the gene matches. CDR3 length equals 14 residues. Per the germline V gene, CDR1 is GTSNPN and CDR2 is SVGIG (reference sequence). The CDR3 DNA reads TGTGCCTGGAAGTTAGGACAGGCGGGGACTGAAGCTTTCTTT. This encodes CAWKLGQAGTEAFF. The whole variable domain, remainder taken from reference TRBV30 and TRBJ1-1, is SQTIHQWPATLVQPVGSPLSLECTVEGTSNPNLYWYRQAAGRGLQLLFYSVGIGQISSEVPQNLSASRPQDRQFILSSKKLLLSDSGFYLCAWKLGQAGTEAFFGQGTRLTVV.